This T cell receptor (beta chain) was documented in a study of CD8+ T cells in alopecia areata. Study as a whole: Twice daily, treated patients received 5 to 10 mg of oral tofacitinib.

This clone has only a few counts. Its antigen remains unknown. In each case, RNA was isolated and then reverse transcribed into cDNA as the sequencing template. Sequenced by immunoSEQ multiplex PCR; TCRdb stores in-frame clones only, minus some. The sample yields more than 150,000 clones, 60% to 70% seen once. Regarding the study as a whole: In scalp and blood, many expanded lesional clones persisted during tofacitinib.

Treatment: oral pan-JAK inhibitor, 5-10 mg twice daily. The sequencing here drew on CD4+ T cells sorted from blood, taken at week 4, from a patient treated with tofacitinib. This receptor was identified in a human donor with alopecia areata.

The CDR3 here is CASSLDWLNTEAFF. CDR3 sequence (DNA): TGTGCCAGCAGTCTTGATTGGCTCAACACTGAAGCTTTCTTT. The chain employs TRBV28 and TRBJ1-1; the D is unclear. Trimming removed 5 bases from V and 2 bases from J, with 12 bases in between. This CDR3 contains 14 residues. Germline V gene data show CDR1 as MDHEN and CDR2 as SYDVKM.